These 26 T cell receptor beta chains were all obtained from the same sample, sequenced in a study of early T cells in non-severe SARS-CoV-2 infection. TCRdb re-derived calls from the 5' RACE reads in MiXCR, one entry per CDR3 protein. The table lists 60,000 to 80,000 distinct CDR3 sequences, 12% of them singletons, with around 4% in the top ten. Sequencing used whole blood. The receptors were sampled from an adult who was a healthcare worker with PCR-confirmed SARS-CoV-2 infection or an uninfected control (not recorded which).

In this sample, this clonotype turned up a few times. The chain uses TRBV2 and TRBJ1-2; no clear D gene. V lost 4 bases and J lost 2, with 17 bases in between. Germline values: CDR1 SNHLY, CDR2 FYNNEI. The CDR3 covers 16 residues. The CDR3 loop is CASSVGGSPENYGYTF. CDR3 nucleotide sequence: TGTGCCAGCAGTGTCGGAGGATCACCCGAGAACTATGGCTACACCTTC.

This clonotype has ten or more counts. The rearrangement uses TRBV5-6 and TRBJ1-2; 8 bases fit TRBD1. CDR3 length: 15 amino acids. Unmatched junction bases numbered 10, after V lost 5 bases and J lost 4 bases. The germline V gene encodes CDR1 SGHDT and CDR2 YYEEEE. The CDR3 spells CASRLLQGAGYGYTF. DNA of the CDR3: TGTGCCAGCAGGCTACTCCAGGGGGCGGGCTATGGCTACACCTTC.

At least ten counts were recorded for this clonotype. The chain is built from TRBV14 and TRBJ2-7, with 9 bases matching TRBD2. From germline, CDR1 is SGHDN and CDR2 FVKESK. This CDR3 has 15 amino acids. V lost 11 bases and J lost 2; bases outside the gene matches: 13. CDR3 nucleotides: TGTGCCTGCTCGGGGGGTCTAGCGGGACCCTACGAGCAGTACTTC. The encoded protein is CACSGGLAGPYEQYF.

This clonotype was detected ten times or more. The chain uses TRBV5-6 and TRBJ2-1; possibly TRBD1 or TRBD2 for D (5 bases each). V lost 7 bases and J lost 4, with 15 bases in between. The CDR3 extends over 14 amino acids. CDR1 is SGHDT, CDR2 YYEEEE, per germline. CDR3 in amino acids: CASSFPGPYNEQFF. CDR3 DNA sequence: TGTGCCAGCTCCTTTCCGGGACCTTACAATGAGCAGTTCTTC.

This clonotype has at least ten counts. The chain uses TRBV12-3 or TRBV12-4 and TRBJ2-1; D possibly uses TRBD1 or TRBD2 (7 bases each). The CDR3 totals 15 residues. V was cut by 4 bases and J by 5 bases, with 15 bases left in between. CDR3 sequence (DNA): TGTGCCAGCAGTTCTACAGGGGAGGGGGACAATGAGCAGTTCTTC. Residues: CASSSTGEGDNEQFF.

In this sample, this clonotype turned up many times. The CDR3 DNA sequence: TGTGCCAGCAGCTCGTCCCCCAGGGACGACACTGAAGCTTTCTTT. It specifies CASSSSPRDDTEAFF. V usage is TRBV7-9 and J usage is TRBJ1-1; possibly TRBD1 for D (5 bases). The CDR3 is made up of 15 amino acids. The V gene's germline CDR1 is SEHNR and CDR2 FQNEAQ (reference sequence). Trimming pared 4 bases from V and 3 bases from J, leaving 15 bases between.

This chain joins TRBV20-1 and TRBJ1-2; 9 bases agree with TRBD1. CDR1 and CDR2 (germline): DFQATT, SNEGSKA (reference sequence). Trimming took 6 bases from V and 3 from J; bases not matched to a gene: 5. This CDR3 contains 13 residues. CDR3 nucleotides: TGCAGTGCCACAGGGGGCGCGGACTATGGCTACACCTTC. Translation gives CSATGGADYGYTF.

Ten or more counts support this clonotype. The rearrangement links TRBV18 to TRBJ2-1; TRBD1 might be the D (6 bases). Germline V gene lookup returns CDR1 KGHSH and CDR2 LQKENI. Trimming shortened V by 0 bases and J by 0 bases, and 9 bases separated the two germline ends. This CDR3 comprises 16 residues. The CDR3 sequence is CASSPPGHLSYNEQFF. CDR3 nucleotides: TGTGCCAGCTCACCACCGGGACATCTCTCCTACAATGAGCAGTTCTTC. Looking up the rest from reference TRBV18 and TRBJ2-1 gives the full variable domain: NAGVMQNPRHLVRRRGQEARLRCSPMKGHSHVYWYRQLPEEGLKFMVYLQKENIIDESGMPKERFSAEFPKEGPSILRIQQVVRGDSAAYFCASSPPGHLSYNEQFFGPGTRLTVL.

The table lists this clonotype with many counts. V gene TRBV3-1 combines with J gene TRBJ2-2, with D perhaps matching TRBD1 or TRBD2 (6 bases each). Germline CDR1 reads LGHDT; CDR2 reads YNNKEL (reference sequence). With 5 bases removed from V and 9 bases from J, the gap between germline ends came to 10 bases. The CDR3 covers 12 residues. CDR3 sequence (DNA): TGTGCCAGCAGCTTCCGGGGGCGGGAGCTGTTTTTT. Translating gives CASSFRGRELFF.

The chain uses TRBV12-3 or TRBV12-4 and TRBJ2-1; D could derive from TRBD1 or TRBD2 (5 bases each). This CDR3 has 11 residues. Trimming cost V 5 bases and J 9 bases, with 8 bases left between them. This CDR3 reads CASSIGTEQFF. The CDR3 DNA sequence: TGTGCCAGCAGTATAGGGACTGAGCAGTTCTTC.

J is TRBJ2-1 and V is TRBV29-1; a possible D gene is TRBD2 (6 bases). The germline V and J ends were trimmed by 3 bases and 4 bases, with 10 bases remaining between them. Looked up from germline, CDR1 is SQVTM and CDR2 is ANQGSEA. The CDR3 consists of 13 residues. CDR3 sequence reads: CSVDFSGYNEQFF. In DNA, the CDR3 is TGCAGCGTTGACTTTAGCGGTTACAATGAGCAGTTCTTC.

The rearrangement uses TRBV5-5 and TRBJ2-5; possible D gene TRBD2, 5 bases. Trimming stripped 2 bases from V and 2 bases from J, with 13 bases between. The CDR3 is 15 amino acids. Looked up from germline, CDR1 is SGHKS and CDR2 is YYEKEE (reference sequence). The CDR3 here is CASSLGGRRQETQYF. The CDR3 nucleotides are TGTGCCAGCAGCTTAGGCGGCCGGAGGCAAGAGACCCAGTACTTC.

The genes are TRBV3-1 and TRBJ2-5, with TRBD2 matching 10 bases. Germline loops: CDR1 LGHDT, CDR2 YNNKEL (reference sequence). After removal of 1 base from V and 6 bases from J, the junction contained 8 bases not matched to a gene. The CDR3 runs to 16 residues. As DNA, the CDR3 is TGTGCCAGCAGCCAAGCTCTAGCGGGAGTCGGAAAGACCCAGTACTTC. Translating gives CASSQALAGVGKTQYF.

The gene calls are TRBV18 and TRBJ1-2; possible D gene TRBD1, 6 bases. Germline V gene data show CDR1 as KGHSH and CDR2 as LQKENI. The germline V and J ends were trimmed by 5 bases and 4 bases, with 20 bases remaining between them. This CDR3 is built from 16 residues. CDR3 DNA sequence: TGTGCCAGCTCAAGAAACGGACAGTCTTTAGGCTATGGCTACACCTTC. It specifies CASSRNGQSLGYGYTF.

This clonotype was picked up many times. The chain is built from TRBV18 and TRBJ2-5; the D gene is possibly TRBD2 (5 bases). CDR1 and CDR2 from the germline V gene are KGHSH and LQKENI. The CDR3 is 16 amino acids. V gave up 2 bases and J gave up 4 bases, with 17 bases separating them. CDR3 DNA sequence: TGTGCCAGCTCACCAACCCCCGGACTCGACCTAGAGACCCAGTACTTC. It translates to CASSPTPGLDLETQYF.

This clonotype was seen repeatedly, ten times or more. The V call is TRBV28, the J call TRBJ2-2; D may be TRBD1 (6 bases). This CDR3 contains 15 residues. V was trimmed by 7 bases and J by 1 base, leaving 13 bases between them. Germline CDR1 MDHEN, CDR2 SYDVKM. CDR3: CASTVTGWNTGELFF. DNA of the CDR3: TGTGCCAGCACCGTGACAGGTTGGAACACCGGGGAGCTGTTTTTT.

There are many counts of this clonotype. The gene calls are TRBV10-1 and TRBJ2-1; D perhaps matches TRBD2 (5 bases). The CDR3 runs 16 residues. Germline loops: CDR1 WNHNN, CDR2 SYGVQD (reference sequence). Between the trimmed V and J ends, which lost 0 bases and 4 bases, there was a span of 13 bases. CDR3 DNA: TGCGCCAGCAGTGAGTCGACGTTCAGCGGTTACAATGAGCAGTTCTTC. Amino acids: CASSESTFSGYNEQFF.

This chain connects TRBV29-1 to TRBJ1-2; D unresolved. This CDR3 is built from 11 residues. The germline CDR1 and CDR2 sequences are SQVTM and ANQGSEA. CDR3 sequence: CIGQVNYGYTF. CDR3 in DNA: TGCATCGGGCAGGTTAACTATGGCTACACCTTC.

This clonotype was counted many times. The chain is built from TRBV9 and TRBJ2-1; TRBD1 is a possible D gene (5 bases). V was clipped by 4 bases and J by 2 bases, with 13 bases between them. Germline CDR1 reads SGDLS; CDR2 reads YYNGEE. The CDR3 has 15 residues. CDR3 sequence (DNA): TGTGCCAGCAGCTCAGGGTCAATGGCCTACAATGAGCAGTTCTTC. This encodes CASSSGSMAYNEQFF.

This clonotype was detected a few times. The V call is TRBV4-2, the J call TRBJ1-1; the D gene is possibly TRBD1 (6 bases). This CDR3 is built from 16 residues. Trimming removed 1 base from V and 7 bases from J, with 19 bases in between. Germline CDR1 and CDR2: LGHNA and YNFKEQ. The CDR3 region has the DNA TGTGCCAGCAGCCAAGCTTCCCTAGTAGACAGGCATGAAGCTTTCTTT. This codes for CASSQASLVDRHEAFF.

This clonotype was seen ten or more times. The rearrangement uses TRBV20-1 and TRBJ1-1; TRBD1 matches 8 bases. V shed 3 bases and J 4 bases; nucleotides not matched to a gene: 7. CDR3 length equals 14 residues. Germline assignment: CDR1 DFQATT and CDR2 SNEGSKA (reference sequence). CDR3 in DNA: TGCAGTGCTAGGACAGGGGAACGTGGCACTGAAGCTTTCTTT. This encodes CSARTGERGTEAFF.

V is TRBV14 and J is TRBJ2-1; 11 bases map to TRBD2. The ends lost 4 bases at V and 9 bases at J; junction bases unmatched: 11. The CDR3 totals 16 residues. Looked up from germline, CDR1 is SGHDN and CDR2 is FVKESK. The CDR3 DNA reads as TGTGCCAGCAGCCCCCTCTGGTTTAGCGGGAGGGGTGAGCAGTTCTTC. It is translated as CASSPLWFSGRGEQFF.

This clonotype was seen more than once but under ten times. CDR3 sequence: CASSPTASSTGELFF. For the CDR3, the DNA is TGTGCCAGCTCACCGACAGCATCCTCCACCGGGGAGCTGTTTTTT. J is TRBJ2-2 and V is TRBV18, with D tentatively TRBD1 (5 bases). This CDR3 comprises 15 residues. Germline loops: CDR1 KGHSH, CDR2 LQKENI. V was pared by 3 bases and J by 4 bases, with 12 bases between.

This clonotype was seen just once. The rearrangement links TRBV6-1 to TRBJ2-2; 9 bases match TRBD2. J was trimmed by 3 bases and V by 4 bases; bases with no gene match: 12. Germline CDR1 MNHNS, CDR2 SASEGT. The CDR3 has 18 residues. As DNA, the CDR3 is TGTGCCAGCAGTGCCCTTAGGAGCGGGAGGAGGTACACCGGGGAGCTGTTTTTT. Protein product: CASSALRSGRRYTGELFF.

The chain links TRBV10-3 to TRBJ2-3; D is uncertain. Germline V gene lookup returns CDR1 ENHRY and CDR2 SYGVKD. V shed 3 bases and J shed 5 bases, with 6 bases lying between them. The CDR3 runs 12 residues. CDR3 region: CAISDDLDTQYF. CDR3 nucleotides: TGTGCCATCAGTGATGATCTAGATACGCAGTATTTT.

The J gene is TRBJ2-7, the V gene TRBV21-1; the table's D call, TRBD2, has no DNA check behind it. TRBV21-1 is described as a pseudogene. The CDR3 contains 16 residues. The chain's CDR3 is CASTRERLAGFYEQYF. The CDR3, as DNA: TGTGCCAGCACCCGAGAAAGGCTAGCGGGTTTCTACGAGCAGTACTTC.